This T cell receptor beta chain is from a study of response to subunit inactivated influenza vaccine. CDR1 and CDR2 (germline): MDHEN, SYDVKM. The CDR3 contains 13 residues. V lost 3 bases and J lost 5, with 9 bases in between. MiXCR was run by TCRdb on the RT-PCR reads, yielding one entry per CDR3 protein. The repertoire consists of around 750,000 distinct CDR3 sequences, with approximately 22% occurring once and the leading ten covering roughly 10%. To note about this clonotype: Its specificity is not known.

General study results and limits: Only a handful of new T cells, the authors suggested, are recruited with each seasonal influenza vaccination.

The chain carries TRBV28 and TRBJ2-3; D remains ambiguous. This receptor was identified in a man aged 50 to 59 who received an inactivated influenza vaccine. The source was PBMCs from blood, collected more than 4 days after vaccination. CDR3 sequence (DNA): TGTGCCAGCAGTTTGGTGGAGCAAGATACGCAGTATTTT. It codes for CASSLVEQDTQYF.